The entry that follows covers one T cell receptor beta chain sequence. The sample belongs to a study of blood T cell repertoires in COVID-19. Study summary: Sites in the United States, Italy and Spain provided acute and convalescent COVID-19 samples.

Germline V CDR1 and CDR2: LGHNA, YNFKEQ. The CDR3 length is 14 residues. V trimming: 4 bases; J trimming: 2 bases; junction bases outside the gene matches: 3. Measured with immunoSEQ multiplex PCR; TCRdb has only the in-frame clones, and not every one. The table has roughly 200,000 clones, just under 90% seen once. The specimen sequenced was peripheral blood. V gene TRBV4-2 combines with J gene TRBJ2-7; 9 bases align to TRBD1. This receptor was taken from a man aged 60-69 years who had recovered from COVID-19. This chain's CDR3 is CASSPTGGAYEQYF. For the CDR3, the DNA is TGTGCCAGCAGCCCTACAGGGGGCGCCTACGAGCAGTACTTC.